One and the same sample provided the 6 T cell receptor beta chains below, sequenced in a study of blood T cell repertoires in COVID-19. The repertoire was sequenced with immunoSEQ multiplex PCR; TCRdb's copy has only in-frame clones and lacks some. The sample carries roughly 200,000 clones, around 85% recorded once. The sequencing input was peripheral blood. These receptor sequences come from a woman in her fifties or sixties with acute or convalescent COVID-19.

A word on this clone: Other DNA sequences in this specimen translate into the identical CDR3. The CDR3 bases are TGTGCCAGCAGCCAAGATTTCGGGGGGCCCCCCTACAATGAGCAGTTCTTC. This sequence encodes CASSQDFGGPPYNEQFF. The J gene is TRBJ2-1, the V gene TRBV4-2; D is possibly TRBD2 (7 bases). CDR1 and CDR2 (germline): LGHNA, YNFKEQ. CDR3 length: 17 residues. Trimming shortened V by 0 bases and J by 2 bases, and 14 bases separated the two germline ends.

This sequence joins TRBV9 and TRBJ2-1, with 7 bases fitting TRBD2. The CDR3 has 14 amino acids. J was trimmed by 12 bases and V by 4 bases; bases with no gene match: 13. CDR1 and CDR2 (germline): SGDLS, YYNGEE. CDR3 DNA sequence: TGTGCCAGCAGCCCAGGACCAACCGGGGAGGGGCAGTTCTTC. This sequence encodes CASSPGPTGEGQFF.

V usage is TRBV28 and J usage is TRBJ2-7, with 8 bases identical to TRBD2. The CDR3 has 14 residues. The V gene's germline CDR1 is MDHEN and CDR2 SYDVKM. V lost 5 bases, J lost 2 bases, and 5 bases stayed unmatched. CDR3: CASSTSGPTYEQYF. The CDR3 DNA is TGTGCCAGCAGTACTAGCGGCCCTACCTACGAGCAGTACTTC. Together with reference TRBV28 and TRBJ2-7, the CDR3 gives the full variable domain: DVKVTQSSRYLVKRTGEKVFLECVQDMDHENMFWYRQDPGLGLRLIYFSYDVKMKEKGDIPEGYSVSREKKERFSLILESASTNQTSMYLCASSTSGPTYEQYFGPGTRLTVT.

The chain combines TRBV18 with TRBJ2-3, with 9 bases matching TRBD2. The CDR3 loop spans 15 amino acids. Losses at the gene ends were 2 bases for V and 2 bases for J; bases not matched to a gene: 2. Germline V lookup: CDR1 KGHSH, CDR2 LQKENI. The CDR3 sequence: CASSPGLAYTDTQYF. The CDR3 DNA reads TGTGCCAGCTCACCAGGACTAGCGTACACAGATACGCAGTATTTT.

Here the CDR3 DNA reads TGTGCCAGCAGTCGCGGCAATGAGCAGTTCTTC. Translation gives CASSRGNEQFF. The chain links TRBV2 to TRBJ2-1; D is uncertain. Trimming took off 5 bases at V and 6 bases at J, with 5 bases between the two ends. This CDR3 is 11 amino acids long. The germline gives CDR1 SNHLY, CDR2 FYNNEI.

The chain uses TRBV9 and TRBJ2-1, with TRBD2 matching over 8 bases. The germline V gene encodes CDR1 SGDLS and CDR2 YYNGEE. Germline trimming cut 4 bases from V and 8 bases from J; bases unmatched to any gene: 11. The CDR3 is 15 amino acids. CDR3 loop: CASSPRGLVVDEQFF. For the CDR3, the DNA is TGTGCCAGCAGCCCCCGGGGACTAGTGGTCGATGAGCAGTTCTTC. The full variable domain, with the rest looked up from reference TRBV9 and TRBJ2-1, is DSGVTQTPKHLITATGQRVTLRCSPRSGDLSVYWYQQSLDQGLQFLIQYYNGEERAKGNILERFSAQQFPDLHSELNLSSLELGDSALYFCASSPRGLVVDEQFFGPGTRLTVL.